A single sample gave rise to the 13 T cell receptor beta chains below, sequenced in a study of blood T cell repertoires in COVID-19. TCRdb's table, derived via immunoSEQ multiplex PCR, lists solely in-frame clones and lacks some. The sample has under 130,000 clones; around 88% are singletons. Sequencing was done on a sample of peripheral blood. These receptors came from a human donor in a cohort sampled during active COVID-19.

The rearrangement uses TRBV4-3 and TRBJ2-5; 13 nucleotides match TRBD2. Germline values: CDR1 LGHNA, CDR2 YSLEER. The V and J ends lost 3 bases and 7 bases, in that order; junction bases with no gene match: 14. This CDR3 comprises 18 residues. As DNA, the CDR3 is TGCGCCAGCAGCCATGGACTAGCGGGAGTAATAGTAGAAGGGACCCAGTACTTC. Translation gives CASSHGLAGVIVEGTQYF.

The chain couples TRBV7-9 to TRBJ2-1; a weak D match, TRBD1 (6 bases). This CDR3 has 12 residues. Germline CDR1 SEHNR, CDR2 FQNEAQ (reference sequence). V was clipped by 2 bases and J by 10 bases, with 9 bases between them. As DNA, the CDR3 is TGTGCCAGCAGCTTATATGGGGGCGAGCAGTTCTTC. Translated, it gives CASSLYGGEQFF.

V usage is TRBV5-1 and J usage is TRBJ2-3; 12 bases map to TRBD2. The CDR3 extends over 16 amino acids. J gave up 1 base and V 3 bases, and 3 bases lay outside the gene matches. Germline V CDR1 and CDR2: SGHRS, YFSETQ. CDR3 amino acids: CASSSRLAGGTDTQYF. CDR3 DNA: TGCGCCAGCAGCTCGCGACTAGCGGGGGGCACAGATACGCAGTATTTT.

The chain links TRBV5-6 to TRBJ1-3; the match to TRBD1 covers 8 bases. This CDR3 contains 14 residues. The trim removed 2 bases at V and 6 bases at J, leaving 4 bases unmatched. Per the germline V gene, CDR1 is SGHDT and CDR2 is YYEEEE. This CDR3 reads CASSFGTGLNTIYF. The CDR3 nucleotides are TGTGCCAGCAGCTTTGGGACAGGACTAAACACCATATATTTT. Looking up the rest from reference TRBV5-6 and TRBJ1-3 gives the full variable domain: DAGVTQSPTHLIKTRGQQVTLRCSPKSGHDTVSWYQQALGQGPQFIFQYYEEEERQRGNFPDRFSGHQFPNYSSELNVNALLLGDSALYLCASSFGTGLNTIYFGEGSWLTVV.

The genes are TRBV29-1 and TRBJ2-2, with TRBD1 identical over 7 bases. Germline values: CDR1 SQVTM, CDR2 ANQGSEA. The CDR3 sequence is 16 residues long. Unmatched junction bases numbered 16, after V lost 5 bases and J lost 7 bases. This CDR3 is CSVQFFGTVIDGELFF. CDR3 in DNA: TGCAGCGTTCAGTTTTTTGGGACAGTAATTGACGGGGAGCTGTTTTTT.

This chain connects TRBV10-2 to TRBJ2-2; possibly TRBD2 for D (6 bases). The CDR3 contains 14 residues. Germline-derived CDR1 and CDR2 are WSHSY and SAAADI. Deletions cut 6 bases from V and 1 base from J, with 9 bases between. The CDR3 sequence: CASRGGGNTGELFF. The CDR3 region has the DNA TGCGCCAGCAGGGGGGGAGGGAACACCGGGGAGCTGTTTTTT.

The V and J genes are TRBV6-5 and TRBJ1-1; TRBD1 aligns across 8 bases. Germline trimming cut 6 bases from V and 7 bases from J; bases unmatched to any gene: 7. Looked up from germline, CDR1 is MNHEY and CDR2 is SVGAGI. This CDR3 region has 13 residues. The CDR3 bases are TGTGCCAGCAGCTTACAGGGGGACGGTGAAGCTTTCTTT. Translating it yields CASSLQGDGEAFF.

V gene TRBV6-5 combines with J gene TRBJ1-1; 9 nucleotides match TRBD1. CDR3 length equals 14 residues. The ends lost 6 bases at V and 6 bases at J; junction bases unmatched: 8. Germline lookup yields CDR1 MNHEY and CDR2 SVGAGI. CDR3 in DNA: TGTGCCAGCAGGGTAGACAGGGGGGTGTCTGAAGCTTTCTTT. Encoded protein: CASRVDRGVSEAFF.

This clone has only one observation. In DNA form, the CDR3 reads TGTGCCAGCAGCTTACAGCTAGCGAGTCACCTTAATACGCAGTATTTT. The encoded protein is CASSLQLASHLNTQYF. The rearrangement uses TRBV7-2 and TRBJ2-3; D is perhaps TRBD2 (6 bases). The V gene lost 2 bases and the J gene lost 7 bases, with 19 bases spanning the gap. Germline loops: CDR1 SGHTA, CDR2 FQGNSA. This CDR3 contains 16 residues.

The V gene is TRBV28, the J gene TRBJ1-2; TRBD1 is a possible D gene (6 bases). V was cut by 2 bases and J by 4 bases, with 11 bases left in between. The length of the CDR3 is 14 residues. The germline V gene encodes CDR1 MDHEN and CDR2 SYDVKM. The CDR3 DNA reads as TGTGCCAGCAGTTTAGGGGGCAGCAGCTATGGCTACACCTTC. Its protein is CASSLGGSSYGYTF.

The chain has TRBV2 and TRBJ1-1; D is possibly TRBD1 (6 bases). CDR3 length: 18 residues. V shed 3 bases and J shed 7 bases, with 27 bases lying between them. Germline values: CDR1 SNHLY, CDR2 FYNNEI. The CDR3 region is CASSDYGTSGPAGDEAFF. CDR3 DNA: TGTGCCAGCAGTGACTATGGGACATCCGGTCCCGCAGGGGATGAAGCTTTCTTT.

This clone was detected only a few times. This chain uses TRBV5-4 with TRBJ2-3, with 11 bases lining up with TRBD2. The length of the CDR3 is 16 residues. Germline CDR1 reads SGHNT; CDR2 reads YYREEE (reference sequence). Unmatched junction bases numbered 3, after V lost 3 bases and J lost 0 bases. CDR3 sequence: CASSSIAGGSTDTQYF. CDR3 DNA: TGTGCCAGCAGCTCAATAGCGGGAGGGAGCACAGATACGCAGTATTTT.

The V call is TRBV6-2 or TRBV6-3, the J call TRBJ2-3, with D maybe TRBD2 (7 bases). Trimming stripped 4 bases from V and 8 bases from J, with 16 bases between. Looked up from germline, CDR1 is MNHEY and CDR2 is SVGEGT. The CDR3 runs to 14 residues. CDR3 sequence: CASSWGGGSSTQYF. CDR3 sequence (DNA): TGTGCCAGCAGTTGGGGCGGGGGCTCAAGTACGCAGTATTTT.